This TCR beta chain was captured in a study of shared clonotypes between healthy human individuals. Around 30,000 T cell genomes, or roughly 300 ng DNA, went into replicate PCRs of unsorted PBMC. Method: immunoSEQ multiplex PCR; TCRdb's copy keeps in-frame clones and lacks some. The top ten hold around 12% of the sample, which has hundreds of thousands of clones, around three quarters seen once. The study drew its donors from healthy HIV-negative adults without recent acute infections or vaccinations. For genomic DNA, unsorted samples relied on approximately 81 million PBMCs. This clone was counted once. The ends were cut back, 5 bases at V and 4 bases at J, with 4 bases in the middle. This CDR3 has 11 amino acids. Germline-derived CDR1 and CDR2 are SGHTA and FQGNSA.

This receptor was identified in a woman aged 40 to 50 in good health. Some clones in this sample may be carry-over from other donors' samples. The rearrangement links TRBV7-2 to TRBJ2-3, with unresolved D. Material for sequencing was PBMCs. The CDR3 loop is CASSPADTQYF. CDR3 nucleotides: TGTGCCAGCAGCCCGGCAGATACGCAGTATTTT.